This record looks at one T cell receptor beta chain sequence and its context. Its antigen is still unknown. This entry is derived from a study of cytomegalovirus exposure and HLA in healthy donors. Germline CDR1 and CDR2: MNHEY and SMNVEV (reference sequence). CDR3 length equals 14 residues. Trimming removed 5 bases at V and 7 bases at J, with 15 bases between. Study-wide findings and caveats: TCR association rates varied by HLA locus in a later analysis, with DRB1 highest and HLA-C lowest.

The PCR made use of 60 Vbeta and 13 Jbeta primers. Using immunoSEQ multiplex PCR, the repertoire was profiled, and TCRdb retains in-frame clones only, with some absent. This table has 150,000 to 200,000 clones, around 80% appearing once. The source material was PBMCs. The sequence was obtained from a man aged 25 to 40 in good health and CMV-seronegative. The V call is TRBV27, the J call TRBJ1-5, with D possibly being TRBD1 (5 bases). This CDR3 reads CASSLTGVGQPQHF. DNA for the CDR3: TGTGCCAGCAGTCTAACAGGTGTTGGGCAGCCCCAGCATTTT.